This T cell receptor beta chain was sequenced in a study of blood T cell repertoires in COVID-19. Overall study context: PBMCs, B-cell-depleted T cells, or T cells were the source of the cDNA or gDNA that made up the material.

The method was immunoSEQ multiplex PCR; TCRdb's version includes in-frame clones alone and lacks a portion of them. The sample has fewer than 200,000 clones; about 85% are singletons. Trimming left V 8 bases short and J 2 bases short, with 26 bases between. The CDR3 is 18 residues long. Looked up from germline, CDR1 is SNHLY and CDR2 is FYNNEI. The sequence came from a man aged 55 to 69 who had recovered from COVID-19. The sample was peripheral blood. This chain links TRBV2 with TRBJ2-3; D is possibly TRBD2 (6 bases). CDR3 coding DNA: TGTGCCAGCCAGGATGCTTTGACTAGGACGGCCTACACAGATACGCAGTATTTT. It codes for CASQDALTRTAYTDTQYF.